The table lists the clone carrying this T cell receptor (beta chain) with a count of one. This sample was taken from a study of tumor and adjacent non-tumor tissue in lung cancer. TCRbeta libraries were built with three rounds of nested PCR, modified from ARM-PCR. TCRdb re-derived calls from the multiplex PCR reads in MiXCR, one entry per CDR3 protein. There are roughly 82,000 distinct CDR3 sequences in the sample; more than 75% occur only once, and less than 25% lies in the top ten. RNA was extracted from bulk tissue without any cell sorting. More than 3 cm separated this lung sample from the edge of the tumor. The sequenced material came from distant non-tumor lung tissue. The receptor comes from a woman in her forties or fifties with non-small cell lung cancer.

DNA for the CDR3: TGTGCCAGCACGCCGGGACTAGCATACAATGAGCAGTTCTTC. The encoded protein is CASTPGLAYNEQFF. This chain joins TRBV6-2 or TRBV6-3 and TRBJ2-1; TRBD2 matches 9 bases. V dropped 7 bases and J dropped 4; count of bases not matched to a gene: 5. The CDR3 extends over 14 amino acids. The germline CDR1 and CDR2 sequences are MNHEY and SVGEGT.